The clone carrying this T cell receptor (beta chain) was counted at least ten times. This sample was taken from a study of T-cell reconstitution after alpha-beta-depleted transplantation in children. During its preparation, the TCRbeta library received unique molecular identifiers. MiXCR, applied by TCRdb to the PCR reads, yields one record per CDR3 protein. The repertoire consists of 250,000 to 350,000 distinct CDR3 sequences, with about a tenth occurring once and the leading ten covering over 9%. The sample consisted of PBMCs from the stem cell graft donor, taken from the stem cell graft. The TCR was taken from a human donor who donated a stem cell graft to a child with SCID.

The DNA of the CDR3 is TGTGCCAGCAGCCCCGGGACAGTTCAAGAGACCCAGTACTTC. This sequence encodes CASSPGTVQETQYF. The J gene is TRBJ2-5, the V gene TRBV9, with 7 bases fitting TRBD1. Germline lookup yields CDR1 SGDLS and CDR2 YYNGEE. CDR3 size: 14 residues. V dropped 4 bases and J dropped 2; count of bases not matched to a gene: 5. Combining the CDR3 with reference TRBV9 and TRBJ2-5 gives the whole variable domain DSGVTQTPKHLITATGQRVTLRCSPRSGDLSVYWYQQSLDQGLQFLIQYYNGEERAKGNILERFSAQQFPDLHSELNLSSLELGDSALYFCASSPGTVQETQYFGPGTRLLVL.